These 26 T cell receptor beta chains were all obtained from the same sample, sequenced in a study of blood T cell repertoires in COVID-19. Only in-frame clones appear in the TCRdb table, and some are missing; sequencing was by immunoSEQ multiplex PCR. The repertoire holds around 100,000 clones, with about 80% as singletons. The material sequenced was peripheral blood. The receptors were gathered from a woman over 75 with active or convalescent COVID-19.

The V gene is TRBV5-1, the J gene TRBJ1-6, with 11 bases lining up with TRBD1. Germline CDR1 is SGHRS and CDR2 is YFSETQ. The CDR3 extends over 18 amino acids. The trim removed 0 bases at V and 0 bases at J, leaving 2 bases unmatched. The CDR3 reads CASSLGDRGSSYNSPLHF. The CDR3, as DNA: TGCGCCAGCAGCTTGGGGGACAGGGGGAGCTCCTATAATTCACCCCTCCACTTT.

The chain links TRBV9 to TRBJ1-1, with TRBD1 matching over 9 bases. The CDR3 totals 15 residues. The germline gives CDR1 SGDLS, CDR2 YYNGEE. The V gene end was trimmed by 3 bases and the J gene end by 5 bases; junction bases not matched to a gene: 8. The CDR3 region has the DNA TGTGCCAGCAGCGCCACGGGACAGGGCTTTACTGAAGCTTTCTTT. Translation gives CASSATGQGFTEAFF.

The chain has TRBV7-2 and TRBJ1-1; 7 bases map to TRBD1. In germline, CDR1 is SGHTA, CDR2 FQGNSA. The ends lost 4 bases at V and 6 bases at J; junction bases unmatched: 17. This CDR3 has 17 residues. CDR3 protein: CASSSNRGSVLTPEAFF. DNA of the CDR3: TGTGCCAGCAGCTCTAACAGGGGTTCTGTGTTAACCCCTGAAGCTTTCTTT.

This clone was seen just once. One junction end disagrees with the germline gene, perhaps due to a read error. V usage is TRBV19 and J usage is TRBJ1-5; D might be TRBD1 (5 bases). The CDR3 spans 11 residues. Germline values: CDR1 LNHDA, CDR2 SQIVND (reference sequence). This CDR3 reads CGAGTLRSQHF. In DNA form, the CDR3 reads TGCGGTGCGGGGACTCTAAGGTCCCAGCATTTT.

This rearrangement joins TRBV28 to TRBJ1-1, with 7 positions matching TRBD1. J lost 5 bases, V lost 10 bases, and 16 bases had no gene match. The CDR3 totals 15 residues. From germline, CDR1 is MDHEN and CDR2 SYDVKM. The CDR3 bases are TGTGCCATCACCATTGGGGCAGGGGGTTATACTGAAGCTTTCTTT. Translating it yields CAITIGAGGYTEAFF.

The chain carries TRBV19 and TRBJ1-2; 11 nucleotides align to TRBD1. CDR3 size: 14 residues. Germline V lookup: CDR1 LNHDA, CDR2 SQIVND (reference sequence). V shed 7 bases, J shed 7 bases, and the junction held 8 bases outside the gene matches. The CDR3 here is CASTRGQGAGGYTF. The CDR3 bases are TGTGCCAGTACCCGCGGACAGGGGGCAGGTGGCTACACCTTC.

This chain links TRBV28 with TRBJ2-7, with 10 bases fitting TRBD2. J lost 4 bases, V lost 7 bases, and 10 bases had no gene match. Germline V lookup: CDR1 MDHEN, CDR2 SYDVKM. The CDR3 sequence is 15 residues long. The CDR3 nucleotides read TGTGCCAGCACCTCCGATAGCGGGAGGACATACGAGCAGTACTTC. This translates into CASTSDSGRTYEQYF.

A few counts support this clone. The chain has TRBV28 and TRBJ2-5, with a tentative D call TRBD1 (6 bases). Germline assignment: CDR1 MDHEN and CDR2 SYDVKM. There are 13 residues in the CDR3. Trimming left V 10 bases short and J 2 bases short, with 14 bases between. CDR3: CATRDRRQETQYF. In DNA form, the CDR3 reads TGTGCCACCCGAGACAGGCGACAAGAGACCCAGTACTTC.

CDR3 nucleotides: TGTGCCACCAGTGATTCCGGGACTAGCAAAGAGACCCAGTACTTC. Amino acid sequence: CATSDSGTSKETQYF. The chain is built from TRBV24-1 and TRBJ2-5, with TRBD2 matching 9 bases. This CDR3 contains 15 residues. From germline, CDR1 is KGHDR and CDR2 SFDVKD. V lost 2 bases, J lost 3 bases, and 3 bases stayed unmatched.

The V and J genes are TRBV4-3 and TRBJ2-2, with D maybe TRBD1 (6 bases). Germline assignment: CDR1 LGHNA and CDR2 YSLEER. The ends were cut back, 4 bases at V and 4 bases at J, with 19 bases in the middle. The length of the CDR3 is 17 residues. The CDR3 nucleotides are TGCGCCAGCAGCCTCCGCCCAGCCAAACAGGGCACCGGGGAGCTGTTTTTT. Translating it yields CASSLRPAKQGTGELFF.

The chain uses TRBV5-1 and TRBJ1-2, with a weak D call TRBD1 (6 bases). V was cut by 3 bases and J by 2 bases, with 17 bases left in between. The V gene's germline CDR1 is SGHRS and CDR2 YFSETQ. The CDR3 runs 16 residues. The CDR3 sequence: CASSSPQGLGNYGYTF. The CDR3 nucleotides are TGCGCCAGCAGCTCCCCACAGGGATTAGGCAACTATGGCTACACCTTC.

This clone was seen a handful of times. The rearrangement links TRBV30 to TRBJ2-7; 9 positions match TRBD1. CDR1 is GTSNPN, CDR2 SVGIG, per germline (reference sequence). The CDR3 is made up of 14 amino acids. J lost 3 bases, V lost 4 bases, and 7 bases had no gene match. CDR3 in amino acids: CAWIPGQGFYEQYF. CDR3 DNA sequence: TGTGCCTGGATCCCGGGACAGGGTTTCTACGAGCAGTACTTC. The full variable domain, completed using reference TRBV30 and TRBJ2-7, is SQTIHQWPATLVQPVGSPLSLECTVEGTSNPNLYWYRQAAGRGLQLLFYSVGIGQISSEVPQNLSASRPQDRQFILSSKKLLLSDSGFYLCAWIPGQGFYEQYFGPGTRLTVT.

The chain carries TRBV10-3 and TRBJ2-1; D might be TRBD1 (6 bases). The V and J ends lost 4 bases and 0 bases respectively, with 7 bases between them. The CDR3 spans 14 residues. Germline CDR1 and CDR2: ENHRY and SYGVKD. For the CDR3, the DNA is TGTGCCATCAGTGGACAGGTCTCCTACAATGAGCAGTTCTTC. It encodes CAISGQVSYNEQFF.

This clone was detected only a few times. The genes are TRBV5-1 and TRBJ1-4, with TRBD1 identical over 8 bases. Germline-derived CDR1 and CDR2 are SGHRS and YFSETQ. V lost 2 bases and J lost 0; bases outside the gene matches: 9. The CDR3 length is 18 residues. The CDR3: CASSLLGQVTATNEKLFF. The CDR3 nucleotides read TGCGCCAGCAGCTTATTGGGACAGGTTACTGCAACTAATGAAAAACTGTTTTTT.

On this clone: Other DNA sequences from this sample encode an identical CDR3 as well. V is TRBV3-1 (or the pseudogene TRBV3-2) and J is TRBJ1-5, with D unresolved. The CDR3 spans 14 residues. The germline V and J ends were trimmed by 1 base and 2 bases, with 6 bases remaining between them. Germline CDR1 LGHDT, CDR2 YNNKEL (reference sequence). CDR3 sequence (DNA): TGTGCCAGCAGCCAAGGGGCTGGCAATCAGCCCCAGCATTTT. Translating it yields CASSQGAGNQPQHF.

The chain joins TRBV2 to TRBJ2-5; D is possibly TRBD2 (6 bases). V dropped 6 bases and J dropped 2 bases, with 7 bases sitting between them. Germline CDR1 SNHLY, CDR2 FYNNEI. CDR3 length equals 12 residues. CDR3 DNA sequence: TGTGCCAGCAGACTAGCACAAGAGACCCAGTACTTC. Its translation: CASRLAQETQYF.

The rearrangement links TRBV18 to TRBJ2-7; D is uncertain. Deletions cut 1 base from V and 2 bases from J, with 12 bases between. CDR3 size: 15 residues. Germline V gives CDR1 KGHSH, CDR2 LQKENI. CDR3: CASSPLLGTAYEQYF. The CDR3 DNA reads TGTGCCAGCTCACCACTGTTGGGTACAGCCTACGAGCAGTACTTC.

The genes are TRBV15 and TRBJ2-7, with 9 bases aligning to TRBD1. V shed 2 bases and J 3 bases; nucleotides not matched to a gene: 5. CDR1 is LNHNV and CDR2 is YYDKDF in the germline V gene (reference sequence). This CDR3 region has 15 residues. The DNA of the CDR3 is TGTGCCACCAGCAGACCGGGACAGGGTCTCTACGAGCAGTACTTC. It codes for CATSRPGQGLYEQYF.

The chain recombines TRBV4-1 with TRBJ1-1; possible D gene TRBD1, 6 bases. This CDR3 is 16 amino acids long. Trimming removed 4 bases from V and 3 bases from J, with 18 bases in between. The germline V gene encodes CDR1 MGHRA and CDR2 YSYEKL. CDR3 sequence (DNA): TGCGCCAGCAGCCCTTGGACAGCTGGGACGGACACTGAAGCTTTCTTT. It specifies CASSPWTAGTDTEAFF.

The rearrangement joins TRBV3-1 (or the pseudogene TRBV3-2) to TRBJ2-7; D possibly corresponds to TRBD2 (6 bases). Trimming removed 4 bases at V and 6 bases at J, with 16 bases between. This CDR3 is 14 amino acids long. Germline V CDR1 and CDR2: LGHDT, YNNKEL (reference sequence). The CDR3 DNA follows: TGTGCCAGCAGCCTTCGACTAGGAGTATCCGAGCAGTACTTC. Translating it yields CASSLRLGVSEQYF.

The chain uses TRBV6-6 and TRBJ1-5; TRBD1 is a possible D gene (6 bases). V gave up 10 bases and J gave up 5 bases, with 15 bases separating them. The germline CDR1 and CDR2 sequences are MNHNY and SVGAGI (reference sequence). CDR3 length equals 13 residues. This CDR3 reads CATKTGNYQPQHF. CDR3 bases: TGTGCCACTAAAACAGGGAATTATCAGCCCCAGCATTTT.

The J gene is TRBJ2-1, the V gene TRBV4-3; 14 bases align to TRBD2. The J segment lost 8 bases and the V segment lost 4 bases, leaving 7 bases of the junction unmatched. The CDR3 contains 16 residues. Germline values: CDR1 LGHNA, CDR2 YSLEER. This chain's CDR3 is CASSPGTSGSGDEQFF. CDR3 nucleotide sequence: TGCGCCAGCAGCCCGGGGACTAGCGGGAGCGGCGATGAGCAGTTCTTC.

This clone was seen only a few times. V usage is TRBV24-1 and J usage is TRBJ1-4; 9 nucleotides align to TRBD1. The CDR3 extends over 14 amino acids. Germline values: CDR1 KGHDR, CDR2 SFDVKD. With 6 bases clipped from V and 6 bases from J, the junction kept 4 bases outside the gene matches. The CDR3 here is CATSSTGGDEKLFF. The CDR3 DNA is TGTGCCACCAGTTCGACAGGGGGGGATGAAAAACTGTTTTTT.

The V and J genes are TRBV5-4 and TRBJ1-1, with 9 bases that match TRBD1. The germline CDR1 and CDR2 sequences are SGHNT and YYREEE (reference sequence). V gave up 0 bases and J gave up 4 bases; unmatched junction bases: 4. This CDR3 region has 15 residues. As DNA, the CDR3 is TGTGCCAGCAGCTTGGTAGCGACAGGGGGCACTGAAGCTTTCTTT. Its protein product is CASSLVATGGTEAFF.

The CDR3 sequence: CASSPTGGRNQPQHF. The CDR3 region has the DNA TGTGCCAGCAGTCCCACGGGAGGAAGGAATCAGCCCCAGCATTTT. The rearrangement uses TRBV2 and TRBJ1-5; D is uncertain. The CDR3 spans 15 residues. Trimming cost V 5 bases and J 4 bases, with 15 bases left between them. From germline, CDR1 is SNHLY and CDR2 FYNNEI.

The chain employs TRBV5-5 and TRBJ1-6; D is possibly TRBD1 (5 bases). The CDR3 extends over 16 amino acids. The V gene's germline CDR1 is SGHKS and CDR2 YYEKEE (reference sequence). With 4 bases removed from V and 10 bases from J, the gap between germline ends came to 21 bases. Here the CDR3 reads CASSPWMKGSGSPLHF. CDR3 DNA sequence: TGTGCCAGCAGCCCCTGGATGAAGGGGTCAGGGTCACCCCTCCACTTT.